This TCR beta chain was identified during a study of response to subunit inactivated influenza vaccine. MiXCR, run by TCRdb on the RT-PCR reads, gives a single entry per CDR3 protein. Of a few hundred thousand distinct CDR3 sequences in the sample, 14% were seen once. Study findings and constraints: Authors suggested few new T cells are recruited by each seasonal influenza vaccination.

Trimming left V 6 bases short and J 5 bases short, with 10 bases between. Germline V CDR1 and CDR2: MNHEY, SVGEGT. This CDR3 comprises 12 residues. A word on this clonotype: Its antigen is currently unknown.

This sequence joins TRBV6-2 or TRBV6-3 and TRBJ2-5; no firm D call. This receptor was taken from a middle-aged man who received an inactivated influenza vaccine. The specimen comprised PBMCs from blood, sampled 11 to 12 days after vaccination. The DNA for the CDR3 is TGTGCCAGCAGGCCCGGTGGGGAGACCCAGTACTTC. This sequence encodes CASRPGGETQYF.